This T cell receptor (beta chain) comes out of a study of T-cell reconstitution after alpha-beta-depleted transplantation in children. A library of TCRbeta sequences, prepared with unique molecular identifiers, was generated. MiXCR was run by TCRdb on the PCR reads, yielding one entry per CDR3 protein. The sample lists around 500,000 distinct CDR3 sequences, under 15% occurring once. This clonotype was seen ten or more times. This CDR3 spans 14 amino acids. CDR1 and CDR2 from the germline V gene are WSHSY and SAAADI. V was cut by 3 bases and J by 2 bases, with 9 bases left in between. The source is a human donor who donated a stem cell graft to a child with combined immunodeficiency. This chain links TRBV10-2 with TRBJ2-3, with D tentatively TRBD2 (5 bases). This material consisted of PBMCs from the stem cell graft donor, taken from the stem cell graft. This CDR3 reads CASSEKRYTDTQYF. The CDR3 bases are TGCGCCAGCAGTGAAAAGCGGTACACAGATACGCAGTATTTT.